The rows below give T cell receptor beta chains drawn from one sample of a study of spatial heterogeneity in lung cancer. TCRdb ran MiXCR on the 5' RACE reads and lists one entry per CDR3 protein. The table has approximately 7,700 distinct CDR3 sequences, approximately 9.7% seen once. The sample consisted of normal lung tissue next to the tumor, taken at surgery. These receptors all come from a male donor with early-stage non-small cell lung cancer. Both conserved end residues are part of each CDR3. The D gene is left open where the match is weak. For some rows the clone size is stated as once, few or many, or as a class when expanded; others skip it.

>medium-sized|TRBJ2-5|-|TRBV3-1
TGTGCCAGCAGCCATTGGCGGGCGGGGGCTTACCAAGAGACCCAGTACTTC
CASSHWRAGAYQETQYF
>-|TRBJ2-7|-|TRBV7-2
TGTGCCAGCAGCTTTGGGGACCCCCGGGGCGAGCAGTACTTC
CASSFGDPRGEQYF
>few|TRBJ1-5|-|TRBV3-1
TGTGCCAGCAGCCAAACATGGAGTCAGCCCCAGCATTTT
CASSQTWSQPQHF
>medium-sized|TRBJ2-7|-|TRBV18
TGTGCCAGCTCTCAGAGGCAGGGGGAGGATGAGTACTTC
CASSQRQGEDEYF
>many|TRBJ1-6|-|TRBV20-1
TGCAGTGCTAGAGAAGGGGCAAGGGATTCACCCCTCCACTTT
CSAREGARDSPLHF
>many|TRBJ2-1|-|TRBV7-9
TGTGCCAGCAGCCTTGGGGGGCAGAACAATGAGCAGTTCTTC
CASSLGGQNNEQFF
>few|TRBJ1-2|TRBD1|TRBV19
TGTGCCAGTAGTATTTGGCGGGACAGGACCTATGGCTACACCTTC
CASSIWRDRTYGYTF
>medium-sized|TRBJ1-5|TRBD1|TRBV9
TGTGCCAGCAGCGCGGGACAGGGTCGCGATCAGCCCCAGCATTTT
CASSAGQGRDQPQHF
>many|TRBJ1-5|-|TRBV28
TGTGCCAGCAGTTACGGCCGGCGGGGGCCCCAGCATTTT
CASSYGRRGPQHF
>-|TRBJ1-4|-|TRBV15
TGTGCCACCAGCAGGGACAGCGACTCAACTAATGAAAAACTGTTTTTT
CATSRDSDSTNEKLFF
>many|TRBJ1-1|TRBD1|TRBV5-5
TGTGCCAGCAGCGTAGGGGGCCTGGACACTGAAGCTTTCTTT
CASSVGGLDTEAFF
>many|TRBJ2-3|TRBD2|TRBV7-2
TGTGCCAGCAGGACTGCAGGAACGGGGGGACTCACAGATACGCAGTATTTT
CASRTAGTGGLTDTQYF
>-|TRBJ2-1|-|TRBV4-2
TGTGCCAGCAGCCAAGAACGGGGTTTATACAATGAGCAGTTCTTC
CASSQERGLYNEQFF
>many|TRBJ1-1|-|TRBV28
TGTGCCAGCAGTTCAGGGGACGCTGAAGCTTTCTTT
CASSSGDAEAFF
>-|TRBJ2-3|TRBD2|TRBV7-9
TGTGCCAGCAGCCCCCGGGGACTAGCGACAGATACGCAGTATTTT
CASSPRGLATDTQYF
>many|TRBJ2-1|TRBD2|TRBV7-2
TGTGCCAGCAGCTTCGCGACTAGCGGGGGGGCTTACAATGAGCAGTTCTTC
CASSFATSGGAYNEQFF
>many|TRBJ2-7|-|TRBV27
TGTGCCAGCAGGGGGGAGGTAGGAAACGAGCAGTACTTC
CASRGEVGNEQYF
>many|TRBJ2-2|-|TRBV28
TGTGCCAGCACTCCAGGGCCGACGAACACCGGGGAGCTGTTTTTT
CASTPGPTNTGELFF
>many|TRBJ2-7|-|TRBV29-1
TGCAGCGTTGAAACTTACTCCGAGCAGTACTTC
CSVETYSEQYF
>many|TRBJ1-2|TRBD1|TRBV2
TGTGCCAGCAGATCAGGACAGGATGGCTACACCTTC
CASRSGQDGYTF
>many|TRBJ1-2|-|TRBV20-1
TGCAGTGCTAGGGGTTCCCCGGGCGGTGGCTACACCTTC
CSARGSPGGGYTF
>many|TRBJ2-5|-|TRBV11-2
TGTGCCAGCAGGCTCAACCCAGGAGGCCAAGAGACCCAGTACTTC
CASRLNPGGQETQYF
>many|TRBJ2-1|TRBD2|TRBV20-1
TGCAGTGCTCCGGGACTAGCGTCCAATGAGCAGTTCTTC
CSAPGLASNEQFF
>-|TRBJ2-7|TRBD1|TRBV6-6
TGTGCCAGCAGTGGACAGGGCGCCAACTACGAGCAGTACTTC
CASSGQGANYEQYF
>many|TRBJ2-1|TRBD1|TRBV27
TGTGCCAGCAGTATAGACAGGGGGAATGAGCAGTTCTTC
CASSIDRGNEQFF
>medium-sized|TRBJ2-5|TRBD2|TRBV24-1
TGTGCCACCAGTGCGGGACTAGCAACGGAGACCCAGTACTTC
CATSAGLATETQYF
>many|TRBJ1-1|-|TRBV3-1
TGTGCCAGCAGCCAAGCAGGGCAGATGAACACTGAAGCTTTCTTT
CASSQAGQMNTEAFF
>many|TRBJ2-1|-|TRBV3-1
TGTGCCAGCAGCCGTTCGAGGACCCGAAGCTCCTACAATGAGCAGTTCTTC
CASSRSRTRSSYNEQFF
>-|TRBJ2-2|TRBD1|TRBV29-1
TGCAGCGTCGGGACAGGGGGCCTGAACACCGGGGAGCTGTTTTTT
CSVGTGGLNTGELFF
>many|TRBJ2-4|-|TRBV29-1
TGCAGCGCCCGGATCAGAGATCTAGCCAAAAACATTCAGTACTTC
CSARIRDLAKNIQYF
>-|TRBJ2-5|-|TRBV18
TGTGCCAGCTCAAACGAGGAAGAGACCCAGTACTTC
CASSNEEETQYF
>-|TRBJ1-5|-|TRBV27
TGTGCCAGCAGTTTACTGGCTATAAATCAGCCCCAGCATTTT
CASSLLAINQPQHF
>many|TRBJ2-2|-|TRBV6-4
TGTGCCAGCAGTGACGGGGACACCGGGGAGCTGTTTTTT
CASSDGDTGELFF
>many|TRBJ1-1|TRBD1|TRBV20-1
TGCAGTGCTTCGCACCCCCTCCAGAGCGCCAGGGGGTCCATGAACACTGAAGCTTTCTTT
CSASHPLQSARGSMNTEAFF
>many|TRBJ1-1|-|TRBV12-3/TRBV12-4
TGTGCCAGCAGTTTAGCGGGGGGGACTTCTACTGAAGCTTTCTTT
CASSLAGGTSTEAFF
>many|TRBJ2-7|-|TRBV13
TGTGCCAGCAGCCGCGGGACACTCGACGAGCAGTACTTC
CASSRGTLDEQYF
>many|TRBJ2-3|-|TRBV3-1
TGTGCCAGCAGCCAAGTATCGAGTGCGCAGTATTTT
CASSQVSSAQYF
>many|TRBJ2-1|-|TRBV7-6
TGTGCCAGCAGCTCCCAGACGTACAATGAGCAGTTCTTC
CASSSQTYNEQFF
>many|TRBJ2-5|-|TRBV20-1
TGCAGTGCTGGGAGGTACCAAGAGACCCAGTACTTC
CSAGRYQETQYF
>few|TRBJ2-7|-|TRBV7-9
TGTGCCAGCAGCCGAACTAGCAACGAGCAGTACTTC
CASSRTSNEQYF
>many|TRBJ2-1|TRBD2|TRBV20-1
TGCAGTGCTCCAATACTAGCGGGGGGAAGCTATGAGCAGTTCTTC
CSAPILAGGSYEQFF
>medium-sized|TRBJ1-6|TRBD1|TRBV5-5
TGTGCCAGCACCCTATCGACAGGGGGCACTTCTTGGCACTCACCCCTCCACTTT
CASTLSTGGTSWHSPLHF
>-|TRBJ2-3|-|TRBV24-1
TGTGCCACCAGTGATTTTTCTACAGATACGCAGTATTTT
CATSDFSTDTQYF
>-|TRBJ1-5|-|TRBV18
TGTGCCAGCTCACCACGTAGGAGCCAGGAAGGCAATCAGCCCCAGCATTTT
CASSPRRSQEGNQPQHF
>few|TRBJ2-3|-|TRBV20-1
TGCAGTGCATGGAGTGGACAGAGCACAGATACGCAGTATTTT
CSAWSGQSTDTQYF